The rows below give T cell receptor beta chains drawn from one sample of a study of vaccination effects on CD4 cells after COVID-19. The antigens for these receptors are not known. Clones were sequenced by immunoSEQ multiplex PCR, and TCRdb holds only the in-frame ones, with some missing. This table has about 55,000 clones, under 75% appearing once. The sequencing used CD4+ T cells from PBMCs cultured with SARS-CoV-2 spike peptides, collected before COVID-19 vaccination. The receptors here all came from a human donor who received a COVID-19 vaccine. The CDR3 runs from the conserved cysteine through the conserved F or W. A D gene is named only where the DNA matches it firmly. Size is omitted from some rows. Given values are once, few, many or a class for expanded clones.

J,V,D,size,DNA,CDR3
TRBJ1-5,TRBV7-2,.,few,TGTGCCAGCAGCCGGAGGGGGGGTGCGCAGCCCCAGCATTTT,CASSRRGGAQPQHF
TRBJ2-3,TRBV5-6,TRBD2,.,TGTGCCAGCACCGACGGGACTAGCGGGAGCACAGATACGCAGTATTTT,CASTDGTSGSTDTQYF
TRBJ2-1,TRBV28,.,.,TGTGCCAGCAGTCCCTTTCCGGGAGCGAACTACAATGAGCAGTTCTTC,CASSPFPGANYNEQFF
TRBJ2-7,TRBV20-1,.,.,TGCAGTGCTCACACCTACTACGAGCAGTACTTC,CSAHTYYEQYF
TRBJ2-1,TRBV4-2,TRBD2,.,TGTGCCAGCAGCCAAGATCGGGCTAGCGGGGTAAATGAGCAGTTCTTC,CASSQDRASGVNEQFF
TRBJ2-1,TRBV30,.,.,TGTGCCTGGAGTGACCCGAGGGGATTGGGTTACAATGAGCAGTTCTTC,CAWSDPRGLGYNEQFF
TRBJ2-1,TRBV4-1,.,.,TGCGCCAGCAGCCACTCAGAGAGCTCCTACAATGAGCAGTTCTTC,CASSHSESSYNEQFF
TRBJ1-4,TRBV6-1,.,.,TGTGCCAGCAGTGAAAGTTCAGGCAGGGGCCCTAGGACTAATGAAAAACTGTTTTTT,CASSESSGRGPRTNEKLFF
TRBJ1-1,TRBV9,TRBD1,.,TGTGCCAGCCAGGGGGAGGCCTCGAACACTGAAGCTTTCTTT,CASQGEASNTEAFF
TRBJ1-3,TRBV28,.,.,TGTGCCAGCAGAAACTCGGGGACATCGTACTCTGGAAACACCATATATTTT,CASRNSGTSYSGNTIYF
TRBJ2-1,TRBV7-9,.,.,TGTGCCAGCAGAAAAAGCGCCACGCGCGGGGATGAGCAGTTCTTC,CASRKSATRGDEQFF
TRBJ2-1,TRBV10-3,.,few,TGTGCCATCACCGGACAAAGCTCCTACAATGAGCAGTTCTTC,CAITGQSSYNEQFF
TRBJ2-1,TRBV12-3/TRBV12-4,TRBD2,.,TGTGCCAGCAGTTTCGCTAGCGGCAATGAGCAGTTCTTC,CASSFASGNEQFF
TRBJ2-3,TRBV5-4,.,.,TGTGCCAGCAGCTTTTCAGGGGCTAGGACAAATACGCAGTATTTT,CASSFSGARTNTQYF
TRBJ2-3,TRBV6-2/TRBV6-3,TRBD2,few,TGTGCCAGCAGTTACCGACTAGCGGGGGACCGAACCCCGAGCACAGATACGCAGTATTTT,CASSYRLAGDRTPSTDTQYF
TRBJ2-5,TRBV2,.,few,TGTGCCAGCAGTGCAGCCTTAGGGTCTCCAAGGGGAGAGACCCAGTACTTC,CASSAALGSPRGETQYF
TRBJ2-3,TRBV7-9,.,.,TGTGCCAGCAGCTGGGGTAGAGCAGATACGCAGTATTTT,CASSWGRADTQYF
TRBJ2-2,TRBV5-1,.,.,TGCGCCAGCAGCTTGTACGCCGGGGACACCGGGGAGCTGTTTTTT,CASSLYAGDTGELFF
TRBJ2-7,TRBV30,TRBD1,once,TGTGCCTGGAGTAGGGACAGCTACTACGAGCAGTACTTC,CAWSRDSYYEQYF
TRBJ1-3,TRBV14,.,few,TGTGCCAGCAGCCAAGACCAGGGAAACACCATATATTTT,CASSQDQGNTIYF
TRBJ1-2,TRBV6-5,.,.,TGTGCCAGCAGTCCAGGGCCATATGGCTACACCTTC,CASSPGPYGYTF
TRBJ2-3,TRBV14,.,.,TGTGCCAGCAGCCGGGGGTTAAGCACAGATACGCAGTATTTT,CASSRGLSTDTQYF
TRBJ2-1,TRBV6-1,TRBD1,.,TGTGCCAGCAGTGAACCACCGGGACCTCAGGGGGATGAGCAGTTCTTC,CASSEPPGPQGDEQFF
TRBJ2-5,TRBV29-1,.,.,TGCAGCGTACGACTGAGCCAAGAGACCCAGTACTTC,CSVRLSQETQYF
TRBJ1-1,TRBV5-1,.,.,TGCGCCAGCAGCATCGGTGGGACAGAAGCTTTCTTT,CASSIGGTEAFF
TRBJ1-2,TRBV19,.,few,TGTGCCAGTAGCACCGTGCATTCTCAGGGGAGTCACTATGGCTACACCTTC,CASSTVHSQGSHYGYTF
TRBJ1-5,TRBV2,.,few,TGTGCCAGCCAAAGCGGCAATCAGCCCCAGCATTTT,CASQSGNQPQHF
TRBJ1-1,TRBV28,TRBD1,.,TGTGCCAGCAGTTTATCCGACAGGGGGCGGACTGAAGCTTTCTTT,CASSLSDRGRTEAFF
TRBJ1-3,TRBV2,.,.,TGTGCCAGCAGCTTTACAGTTCGGGAAAACACCATATATTTT,CASSFTVRENTIYF
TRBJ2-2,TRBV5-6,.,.,TGTGCCAGCAGCTTGGACGAAACCGGGGAGCTGTTTTTT,CASSLDETGELFF